The T cell receptor beta chain under discussion was sequenced for a study of blood T cell repertoires in COVID-19 (dated by TCRdb to 2020 to 2021). Study-wide context: Collaborator samples came from the United States, Italy and Spain and covered acute and convalescent phases of COVID-19. The prospective study material was composed of cDNA or gDNA derived from T cells, B-cell-depleted T cells, or PBMCs. The dataset comprised deeply sampled blood TCRbeta repertoires from subjects exposed to, actively infected with, or recovered from COVID-19. The repertoires were released in a freely available public database meant as a resource for research on the immune response to SARS-CoV-2. Samples came from the ongoing ImmuneRACE study (first 160 participants) plus 1,254 subjects from 6 global collaborators. Nearly every sample came with metadata listing a de-identified subject ID, COVID-19 status, age in years and sex. Where available, HLA class I and class II types were obtained from metadata supplied by the sample provider rather than from assay-based typing. Study-wide findings and limitations: The amount of clinical and demographic metadata varied by source and participant and was provided uncurated.

Points on this clone: What this receptor recognizes is not known. Base quality data are lacking; no much larger clone is found one base away.

TCRbeta CDR3 regions were amplified from genomic DNA using the immunoSEQ Assay, a bias-controlled multiplex PCR. The source study handled its data this way. The number of nucleated cells in each sample was estimated from the amplification of reference gene primers within the assay. To quantify the absolute abundance of each unique TCRbeta CDR3 rearrangement, sequence reads were collapsed and filtered. For each sample, productive Simpson clonality was calculated as the square root of Simpson's diversity index over productive rearrangements. As stored in TCRdb, this immuneACCESS dataset retains in-frame rearrangements with V and J assigned. A fraction of the clones does not appear; measured against another copy, unresolved V genes explain less than half of the discrepancy, and the remainder lacks a known reason. The D gene and trimming were derived from the DNA, and the V and J assignments and clone size from that table. Across this sample there are about 190,000 clones, with more than 85% seen only once. Of the sample, around 1.1% falls within the top ten clones.

V loses 6 bases at its end and J loses 6 bases; junction bases beyond the gene matches: 8. Via the germline V gene, CDR1 is MDHEN and CDR2 SYDVKM. CDR3 length: 15 amino acids, cysteine to phenylalanine. The retained sequence is limited to the CDR3, 45 bases, with the frame set at the first base. Each collaborating institution followed its own protocols to collect whole blood in K2EDTA tubes. Collaborator samples were shipped for TCRbeta analysis as frozen whole blood, isolated PBMCs, or DNA extracted from either sample type. The chain is assembled from TRBV28 and TRBJ2-4; TRBD1 fits 10 bases in the junction. The material sequenced was peripheral blood. The clonotype was recovered from a man between 25 and 39 years old with acute or convalescent COVID-19. The DNA sequence is as follows: TGTGCCAGCAGCCTCCCCGGGACAGGGGCAAACATTCAGTACTTC. Its translation reads: CASSLPGTGANIQYF.